The next 2 T cell receptor beta chains were all read from a single sample in a study of blood T cell repertoires in COVID-19. Clones were sequenced by immunoSEQ multiplex PCR, and TCRdb holds only the in-frame ones, with some missing. The sample holds approximately 290,000 clones, roughly 89% seen once. Sequencing was carried out using peripheral blood. The receptors here all came from a young man with acute or convalescent COVID-19.

V usage is TRBV5-1 and J usage is TRBJ1-1, with D maybe TRBD1 (5 bases). CDR1 SGHRS and CDR2 YFSETQ come from the germline V gene. V was cut by 4 bases and J by 0 bases, with 13 bases left in between. The CDR3 extends over 15 amino acids. As DNA, the CDR3 is TGCGCCAGCAGCCCCTTGACAGACTTGAACACTGAAGCTTTCTTT. Amino acid sequence: CASSPLTDLNTEAFF.

The rearrangement uses TRBV5-6 and TRBJ1-4; tentative D call: TRBD1 (6 bases). V shed 0 bases and J shed 6 bases, with 12 bases lying between them. This CDR3 is 15 amino acids long. CDR1 is SGHDT and CDR2 is YYEEEE in the germline V gene. CDR3: CASSLEQGQDEKLFF. The CDR3 nucleotides are TGTGCCAGCAGCTTGGAACAGGGACAAGATGAAAAACTGTTTTTT.